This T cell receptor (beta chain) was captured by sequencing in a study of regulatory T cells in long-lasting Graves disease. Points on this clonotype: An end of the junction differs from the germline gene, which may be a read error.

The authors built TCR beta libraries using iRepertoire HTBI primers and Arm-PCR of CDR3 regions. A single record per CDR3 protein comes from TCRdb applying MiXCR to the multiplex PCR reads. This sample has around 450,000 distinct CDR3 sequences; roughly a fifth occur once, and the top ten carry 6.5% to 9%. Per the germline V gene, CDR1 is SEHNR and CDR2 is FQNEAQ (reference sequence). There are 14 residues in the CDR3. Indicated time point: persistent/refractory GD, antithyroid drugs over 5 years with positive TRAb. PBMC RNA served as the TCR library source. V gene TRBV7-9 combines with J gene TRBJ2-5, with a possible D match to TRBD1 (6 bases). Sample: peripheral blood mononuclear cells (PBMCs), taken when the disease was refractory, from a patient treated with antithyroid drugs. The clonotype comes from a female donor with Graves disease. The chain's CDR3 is CASSQTGIGETQHF. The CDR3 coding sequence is TGTGCCAGCAGCCAAACAGGGATTGGAGAGACCCAGCACTTC.